These T cell receptor beta chains were read from a single sample in a study of glioma-infiltrating T cells. MiXCR, run by TCRdb on the multiplex PCR reads, gives a single entry per CDR3 protein. The top ten hold roughly 15% of the sample, which has roughly 120,000 distinct CDR3 sequences, approximately 25% seen once. The source material was glioma tissue, nonneoplastic brain tissue, or PBMCs (not recorded which). These receptor sequences come from a human donor with low-grade glioma or glioblastoma, undergoing nonglioma brain surgery, or in good health (not recorded which). Both conserved end residues are trimmed from each CDR3. Fields, in order: V gene, J gene, CDR3 protein.

v_gene: TRBV4-1
j_gene: TRBJ2-1
CDR3aa: ASSQMGLSSYNEQF

v_gene: TRBV11-2
j_gene: TRBJ2-7
CDR3aa: ASSFDTYEQY

v_gene: TRBV15
j_gene: TRBJ2-3
CDR3aa: ATSRVVHGANTQY

v_gene: TRBV20-1
j_gene: TRBJ2-1
CDR3aa: SAYSSGRNEQF

v_gene: TRBV28
j_gene: TRBJ2-1
CDR3aa: ASSLHRSSDQF

v_gene: TRBV7-2
j_gene: TRBJ2-3
CDR3aa: ASSLAGSGRDTQY

v_gene: TRBV6-1
j_gene: TRBJ1-2
CDR3aa: ASLKAGSNYGYT

v_gene: TRBV10-3
j_gene: TRBJ2-4
CDR3aa: AISEPSGRNIQY

v_gene: TRBV4-2
j_gene: TRBJ2-7
CDR3aa: ASSQDPSLAGVGYEQY

v_gene: TRBV12-3/TRBV12-4
j_gene: TRBJ2-2
CDR3aa: ASTGQGVTGELF

v_gene: TRBV6-1
j_gene: TRBJ2-1
CDR3aa: ASRRDRGTNEQF

v_gene: TRBV28
j_gene: TRBJ2-5
CDR3aa: ASTKRRSGDRQETQY

v_gene: TRBV19
j_gene: TRBJ1-5
CDR3aa: ASSHLPGDINQPQH

v_gene: TRBV28
j_gene: TRBJ2-2
CDR3aa: AIGTAYTGELF

v_gene: TRBV6-1
j_gene: TRBJ1-1
CDR3aa: ASSRVGLPNTEAF

v_gene: TRBV10-3
j_gene: TRBJ2-5
CDR3aa: AISEASGRPDQETQY

v_gene: TRBV6-1
j_gene: TRBJ2-7
CDR3aa: ASRQTSGILYEQY

v_gene: TRBV27
j_gene: TRBJ2-7
CDR3aa: ASSPTGLRVVGQY

v_gene: TRBV30
j_gene: TRBJ1-1
CDR3aa: AWSLSWGSYEAF

v_gene: TRBV5-6
j_gene: TRBJ2-7
CDR3aa: ASSPLGVASQGEQY

v_gene: TRBV3-1
j_gene: TRBJ2-7
CDR3aa: ASSQEVLGAGEQY

v_gene: TRBV19
j_gene: TRBJ2-1
CDR3aa: ASIISGGSYNEQF

v_gene: TRBV29-1
j_gene: TRBJ2-7
CDR3aa: SAGTVSYEQY

v_gene: TRBV19
j_gene: TRBJ2-7
CDR3aa: ASSIRVYGEQY

v_gene: TRBV28
j_gene: TRBJ2-5
CDR3aa: ASSPRLAGNQETQY

v_gene: TRBV12-3/TRBV12-4
j_gene: TRBJ2-3
CDR3aa: ASSFNPDTDAQY

v_gene: TRBV18
j_gene: TRBJ2-7
CDR3aa: ASSPGLTYEQY

v_gene: TRBV4-1
j_gene: TRBJ2-1
CDR3aa: ASSHRTSGWDEQF

v_gene: TRBV18
j_gene: TRBJ2-3
CDR3aa: ASSPTTGEGFRAATDTQY

v_gene: TRBV20-1
j_gene: TRBJ1-1
CDR3aa: SAMGAAPNTEAF

v_gene: TRBV4-1
j_gene: TRBJ2-1
CDR3aa: ASSQDRVAGVRSYNEQF

v_gene: TRBV5-4
j_gene: TRBJ1-6
CDR3aa: ASSSPMGQGTSPLH

v_gene: TRBV6-4
j_gene: TRBJ2-3
CDR3aa: ASSAGASDTDRQY

v_gene: TRBV7-2
j_gene: TRBJ2-7
CDR3aa: ASSLSSLGEQY

v_gene: TRBV7-8
j_gene: TRBJ1-1
CDR3aa: ASSPHSIPGPYIKVNTEAF

v_gene: TRBV27
j_gene: TRBJ1-1
CDR3aa: ASSLSPPGVKAF

v_gene: TRBV19
j_gene: TRBJ2-7
CDR3aa: ASSIGRGPSYEQY

v_gene: TRBV19
j_gene: TRBJ1-1
CDR3aa: AVRGYNTEAF

v_gene: TRBV4-2
j_gene: TRBJ2-4
CDR3aa: ASSPGDGGNIQY

v_gene: TRBV2
j_gene: TRBJ2-7
CDR3aa: ASSEIAGSIYEQY

v_gene: TRBV9
j_gene: TRBJ2-1
CDR3aa: ASSVVGGYNEQF

v_gene: TRBV20-1
j_gene: TRBJ2-1
CDR3aa: SATGDWPYNEQF

v_gene: TRBV27
j_gene: TRBJ2-2
CDR3aa: ASSFTSGSRTGELF

v_gene: TRBV3-1
j_gene: TRBJ1-5
CDR3aa: ASSQAGQERNQPQH

v_gene: TRBV18
j_gene: TRBJ2-7
CDR3aa: ASSPRTRSINEQY

v_gene: TRBV6-2/TRBV6-3
j_gene: TRBJ2-5
CDR3aa: AGRRPPQETQY

v_gene: TRBV24-1
j_gene: TRBJ2-1
CDR3aa: ATSDFWGTDHNEQF

v_gene: TRBV12-3/TRBV12-4
j_gene: TRBJ2-3
CDR3aa: ASTQGIAADTQY

v_gene: TRBV12-3/TRBV12-4
j_gene: TRBJ2-3
CDR3aa: ASSPRTSANSDTQY

v_gene: TRBV4-2
j_gene: TRBJ1-6
CDR3aa: ASSHPRVDYSPLH

v_gene: TRBV20-1
j_gene: TRBJ2-1
CDR3aa: SAREGPEQF

v_gene: TRBV6-1
j_gene: TRBJ2-2
CDR3aa: ASSRRTSVWELF

v_gene: TRBV18
j_gene: TRBJ2-7
CDR3aa: ASSKTEFYEQY

v_gene: TRBV4-3
j_gene: TRBJ2-4
CDR3aa: ASSQDYQYGRGQY

v_gene: TRBV7-9
j_gene: TRBJ2-1
CDR3aa: ASRDTSGRKWEQF